The table lists the clone carrying this T cell receptor (beta chain) with many counts. Its antigen is unidentified. Using its own MiXCR run on the PCR reads, TCRdb lists one record per CDR3 protein. In the table there are 350,000 or so distinct CDR3 sequences, over 20% of which are singletons. CDR1 and CDR2 from the germline V gene are SQVTM and ANQGSEA. Trimming pared 6 bases from V and 7 bases from J, leaving 12 bases between. CDR3 length: 11 amino acids. This entry comes from a study of molecular identifiers for immune sequencing clone quantification. Broader study findings: Clones exceeding 20 RNA copies carried over 98% of effector molecules but under 1% of naive-cell molecules.

The gene calls are TRBV29-1 and TRBJ1-2; unclear D gene. This receptor was taken from a human donor in good health. Some libraries in this study had Jurkat cell RNA spiked in. Sequencing was done on a sample of naive CD8+ T cells from blood, with Jurkat cell RNA spiked in. The sample's subset: FACS-sorted CD8+CD4-CCR7+CD45RA+ naive T cells. CDR3 nucleotide sequence: TGCAGCGTGAGTGATCCCGCTGGCTACACCTTC. It codes for CSVSDPAGYTF.